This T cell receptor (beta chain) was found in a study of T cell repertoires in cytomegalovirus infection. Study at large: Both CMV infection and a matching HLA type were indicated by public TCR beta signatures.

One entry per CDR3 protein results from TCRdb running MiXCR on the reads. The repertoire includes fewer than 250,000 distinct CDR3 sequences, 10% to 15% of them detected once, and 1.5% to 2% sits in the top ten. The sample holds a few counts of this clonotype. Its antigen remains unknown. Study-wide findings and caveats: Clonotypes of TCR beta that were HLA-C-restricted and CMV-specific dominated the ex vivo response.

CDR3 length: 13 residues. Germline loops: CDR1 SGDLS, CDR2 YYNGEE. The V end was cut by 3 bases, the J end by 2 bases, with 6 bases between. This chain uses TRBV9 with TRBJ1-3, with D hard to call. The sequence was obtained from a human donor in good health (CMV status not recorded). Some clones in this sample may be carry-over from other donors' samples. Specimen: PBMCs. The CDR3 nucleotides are TGTGCCAGCAGCGAATACACTGGAAACACCATATATTTT. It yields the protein CASSEYTGNTIYF.